This T cell receptor beta chain was found in a study of blood T cell repertoires in COVID-19. Study as a whole: Researchers got acute and convalescent COVID-19 samples from the United States, Italy and Spain.

Authors' processing steps: Amplification of reference gene primers provided the estimated nucleated cell counts. Only in-frame clones appear in the TCRdb table, and some are missing; sequencing was by immunoSEQ multiplex PCR. V and J calls plus clone size are reproduced from that table; the DNA served to infer D and trimming. This sample yields tens of thousands of clones, of which approximately 85% are seen a single time; approximately 14% belongs to the top ten. CDR1 and CDR2 from the germline V gene are LNHNV and YYDKDF (reference sequence). V lost 1 base to trimming and J lost 2 bases; unmatched junction nucleotides: 4. CDR3 length equals 15 residues.

This sequence joins TRBV15 and TRBJ2-5; 7 bases are a match to TRBD1. Sequencing input: peripheral blood. This TCR was recovered from a human donor in a cohort sampled during active COVID-19. The donor label of this sample is uncertain. The CDR3 region is CATSRVGRGQETQYF. The DNA for the CDR3 is TGTGCCACCAGCAGAGTCGGCAGGGGGCAAGAGACCCAGTACTTC.